The 2 T cell receptor beta chains given below trace back to one sample, sequenced in a study of blood T cell repertoires in COVID-19. Assay: immunoSEQ multiplex PCR; the TCRdb copy retains only in-frame clones and omits some. Altogether roughly 250,000 clones are present, about 85% being singletons, with the ten largest covering more than 5%. Sequencing was done on a sample of PBMCs or T cells enriched from blood (not recorded which). The receptor set was obtained from a woman under 40 with acute COVID-19.

This chain connects TRBV10-3 to TRBJ2-7; no clear D. V lost 0 bases and J 4 bases, leaving 4 bases between the germline ends. Looked up from germline, CDR1 is ENHRY and CDR2 is SYGVKD. There are 12 residues in the CDR3. This chain's CDR3 is CAISESMYEQYF. DNA for the CDR3: TGTGCCATCAGTGAGTCTATGTACGAGCAGTACTTC.

V and J are TRBV27 and TRBJ1-5; D is uncertain. In germline, CDR1 is MNHEY, CDR2 SMNVEV (reference sequence). V lost 2 bases and J lost 4, with 12 bases in between. The length of the CDR3 is 15 residues. The CDR3: CASSLNGALNQPQHF. The CDR3 DNA is TGTGCCAGCAGTTTAAACGGAGCGTTAAATCAGCCCCAGCATTTT.